This record concerns one T cell receptor (beta chain) sequence. The data were obtained in a study of cytomegalovirus exposure and HLA in healthy donors. The germline gives CDR1 LGHNA, CDR2 YNFKEQ. V lost 4 bases, J lost 0 bases, and 15 bases lay in between. The CDR3 consists of 16 residues. The PCR ran on 60 Vbeta and 13 Jbeta primers. The data were produced by immunoSEQ multiplex PCR, yet TCRdb's version contains in-frame clones alone and is incomplete. The data contain 200,000 to 250,000 clones, 77% of them singletons. The clonotype originates from a woman aged 55-70 years in good health and CMV-seropositive. The chain joins TRBV4-2 to TRBJ1-2; D may be TRBD1 (5 bases). Sequencing was carried out using PBMCs. The CDR3 DNA sequence: TGTGCCAGCAGCCCCACACGGGGGGTTTCTAACTATGGCTACACCTTC. Protein: CASSPTRGVSNYGYTF.